The 17 T cell receptor beta chains below were found in one sample sequenced in a study of blood T cell repertoires in COVID-19. Clones were read by immunoSEQ multiplex PCR, and TCRdb kept only the in-frame ones, dropping some. The profile shows approximately 220,000 clones, roughly 80% of them singletons. Material: peripheral blood. These receptors were collected from a woman aged 80 or over with acute or convalescent COVID-19.

With respect to this clone: The germline gene is not matched at one end of the junction; a read error may be the cause. This rearrangement joins TRBV24-1 to TRBJ2-3; D might be TRBD1 (5 bases). This CDR3 spans 15 amino acids. In germline, CDR1 is KGHDR, CDR2 SFDVKD. The CDR3 region has the DNA TGTGCCACCAGTGACCCCGGACAACTCACAGATGCGCAGTATTTT. This codes for CATSDPGQLTDAQYF.

The V gene is TRBV7-9, the J gene TRBJ2-5; 7 positions match TRBD1. Germline-derived CDR1 and CDR2 are SEHNR and FQNEAQ (reference sequence). CDR3 length: 15 residues. V dropped 4 bases and J dropped 1; count of bases not matched to a gene: 6. CDR3 region: CASSWTGLVQETQYF. The CDR3 DNA reads as TGTGCCAGCAGCTGGACAGGACTCGTCCAAGAGACCCAGTACTTC.

This sequence joins TRBV18 and TRBJ1-6, with D uncertain. The germline gives CDR1 KGHSH, CDR2 LQKENI. The V gene lost 3 bases and the J gene lost 8 bases, with 20 bases spanning the gap. The CDR3 contains 17 residues. In nucleotides, the CDR3 is TGTGCCAGCTCACCGCTCTCCGCGCGCCCCATGGATTCACCCCTCCACTTT. Amino acid sequence: CASSPLSARPMDSPLHF.

The chain uses TRBV13 and TRBJ2-7; possibly TRBD1 for D (6 bases). V was cut by 0 bases and J by 1 base, with 10 bases left in between. Germline CDR1 reads PRHDT; CDR2 reads FYEKMQ (reference sequence). The CDR3 runs 15 residues. The CDR3 region has the DNA TGTGCCAGCAGCTTAGGACAGGGTAGGTCCTACGAGCAGTACTTC. This gives the protein CASSLGQGRSYEQYF.

V and J are TRBV2 and TRBJ1-6, with 7 positions matching TRBD1. Germline V gene lookup returns CDR1 SNHLY and CDR2 FYNNEI. The CDR3 loop spans 14 amino acids. Trimming took 6 bases from V and 7 from J; bases not matched to a gene: 6. DNA for the CDR3: TGTGCCAGCAGCGCACAGGGGATGAATTCACCCCTCCACTTT. It specifies CASSAQGMNSPLHF.

The CDR3 reads CASSFGTGNTGELFF. DNA of the CDR3: TGTGCCAGCAGCTTTGGGACAGGGAACACCGGGGAGCTGTTTTTT. The V call is TRBV3-1 (or the pseudogene TRBV3-2), the J call TRBJ2-2; 8 bases are a match to TRBD1. Losses at the gene ends were 5 bases for V and 1 base for J; bases not matched to a gene: 3. The CDR3 contains 15 residues. The germline V gene encodes CDR1 LGHDT and CDR2 YNNKEL (reference sequence).

The chain uses TRBV4-1 and TRBJ2-1, with 7 bases fitting TRBD1. The junction had 12 bases not matched to a gene; V was cut back by 5 bases and J by 8 bases. Germline V gene sequence: CDR1 MGHRA, CDR2 YSYEKL. There are 15 residues in the CDR3. The CDR3 reads CASSEIRGLSDEQFF. Written as DNA, the CDR3 is TGCGCCAGCAGCGAAATAAGGGGGCTAAGCGATGAGCAGTTCTTC.

The CDR3 coding sequence is TGTGCCAGCAGTTTTCAGGGTTTCTATGGCTACACCTTC. It is translated as CASSFQGFYGYTF. J is TRBJ1-2 and V is TRBV28, with TRBD1 as a possible D gene (5 bases). This CDR3 region has 13 residues. Trimming shortened V by 3 bases and J by 4 bases, and 9 bases separated the two germline ends. Looked up from germline, CDR1 is MDHEN and CDR2 is SYDVKM.

The chain uses TRBV29-1 and TRBJ1-2; D is possibly TRBD1 (6 bases). The CDR3 is 15 residues long. Germline V gene sequence: CDR1 SQVTM, CDR2 ANQGSEA. Trimming removed 6 bases from V and 5 bases from J, with 22 bases in between. The CDR3 nucleotides are TGCAGCGTCACACTTCTTGAGACAGGAGCTTATGGCTACACCTTC. Translation gives CSVTLLETGAYGYTF.

The chain employs TRBV5-4 and TRBJ2-2, with a weak D call TRBD2 (6 bases). Trimming removed 3 bases at V and 1 base at J, with 13 bases between. This CDR3 comprises 16 residues. CDR1 SGHNT and CDR2 YYREEE come from the germline V gene (reference sequence). The CDR3 loop reads CASSWWGGENTGELFF. DNA of the CDR3: TGTGCCAGCAGCTGGTGGGGCGGGGAGAACACCGGGGAGCTGTTTTTT.

The rearrangement joins TRBV7-8 to TRBJ2-3, with 8 nucleotides matching TRBD1. This CDR3 comprises 16 residues. The junction had 10 bases not matched to a gene; V was cut back by 4 bases and J by 4 bases. The V gene's germline CDR1 is SGHVS and CDR2 FQNEAQ. CDR3 residues: CASSSWTGNGADTQYF. The CDR3 DNA sequence: TGTGCCAGCAGCTCCTGGACAGGGAATGGAGCAGATACGCAGTATTTT.

The V and J genes are TRBV18 and TRBJ2-3, with 8 positions matching TRBD1. Germline V CDR1 and CDR2: KGHSH, LQKENI. The CDR3 is made up of 15 amino acids. With V trimmed by 3 bases and J by 2 bases, 4 bases remained unmatched. DNA of the CDR3: TGTGCCAGCTCACCGGGACAGGCCCACACAGATACGCAGTATTTT. Protein: CASSPGQAHTDTQYF.

A note on this clone: Other DNA sequences in this specimen translate into the identical CDR3. The rearrangement links TRBV11-2 to TRBJ2-7, with 11 bases fitting TRBD1. Trimming took 5 bases from V and 4 from J; bases not matched to a gene: 19. Germline assignment: CDR1 SGHAT and CDR2 FQNNGV. The CDR3 has 19 residues. CDR3 DNA: TGTGCCAGCAGCCCCCTGGACAGGGGGCGGGGGGAGAACCCGTACGAGCAGTACTTC. Its translation is CASSPLDRGRGENPYEQYF.

This clone was seen more than once but under ten times. This sequence joins TRBV20-1 and TRBJ2-1; perhaps TRBD1 as D (5 bases). The V end lost 3 bases, the J end lost 4 bases, and 10 bases lay between the germline ends. The CDR3 has 13 residues. The germline V gene has CDR1 DFQATT and CDR2 SNEGSKA (reference sequence). CDR3 protein: CSASSRVYNEQFF. DNA of the CDR3: TGCAGTGCTAGTTCCAGGGTATACAATGAGCAGTTCTTC.

The rearrangement joins TRBV18 to TRBJ2-7; 7 positions agree with TRBD1. J lost 5 bases, V lost 2 bases, and 6 bases had no gene match. The CDR3 spans 14 residues. Germline V gives CDR1 KGHSH, CDR2 LQKENI. DNA of the CDR3: TGTGCCAGCTCACCAGTTTCAGGGGGTCACGAGCAGTACTTC. Its translation: CASSPVSGGHEQYF. Drawing the rest from reference TRBV18 and TRBJ2-7, the complete variable domain is NAGVMQNPRHLVRRRGQEARLRCSPMKGHSHVYWYRQLPEEGLKFMVYLQKENIIDESGMPKERFSAEFPKEGPSILRIQQVVRGDSAAYFCASSPVSGGHEQYFGPGTRLTVT.

V gene TRBV29-1 combines with J gene TRBJ2-2, with 8 bases that match TRBD2. This CDR3 comprises 16 residues. Germline V lookup: CDR1 SQVTM, CDR2 ANQGSEA. Trimming at V came to 4 bases and at J to 4 bases, leaving 11 bases not matched to a gene. The CDR3 DNA reads TGCAGCGTTGTCCCTCCGGGTAGCGGGGCCACCGGGGAGCTGTTTTTT. This sequence encodes CSVVPPGSGATGELFF.

The chain carries TRBV19 and TRBJ2-7, with 7 bases that match TRBD2. The CDR3 runs to 15 residues. Germline values: CDR1 LNHDA, CDR2 SQIVND (reference sequence). With 5 bases clipped from V and 2 bases from J, the junction kept 9 bases outside the gene matches. CDR3: CASSARAGDTYEQYF. The CDR3 DNA reads TGTGCCAGTAGTGCCCGGGCGGGGGATACCTACGAGCAGTACTTC.